This TCR beta chain was captured in a study of T cells in localized non-small cell lung cancer. Method: immunoSEQ multiplex PCR; TCRdb's copy keeps in-frame clones and lacks some. The data show fewer than 40,000 clones, 93% seen once. The V gene lost 11 bases and the J gene lost 0 bases, with 20 bases spanning the gap. This CDR3 comprises 15 residues. Germline V gives CDR1 MNHEY, CDR2 SMNVEV (reference sequence). The chain combines TRBV27 with TRBJ2-7; TRBD2 is a possible D gene (5 bases). The sequenced sample was peripheral blood, obtained before any cancer treatment. This TCR was recovered from a female donor over 55 with stage I lung adenocarcinoma. CDR3: CAAGVLDSSSYEQYF. The CDR3 DNA follows: TGTGCCGCCGGGGTCCTGGACTCCAGCTCCTACGAGCAGTACTTC.